Following are 26 T cell receptor beta chains from one sample sequenced in a study of shared clonotypes between healthy human individuals. Using immunoSEQ multiplex PCR, the repertoire was profiled, and TCRdb retains in-frame clones only, with some absent. The sample lists about 460,000 clones, roughly 80% occurring once. Source material: PBMCs. These receptor sequences come from a woman between 40 and 50 years old in good health. Some clones in this sample may be carry-over from other donors' samples.

The chain is built from TRBV7-9 and TRBJ2-2; 7 positions agree with TRBD2. Per the germline V gene, CDR1 is SEHNR and CDR2 is FQNEAQ (reference sequence). The CDR3 length is 14 residues. J was trimmed by 6 bases and V by 7 bases; bases with no gene match: 8. CDR3 DNA: TGTGCCAGCATCCTTCTCCGGGAGGCCGGGGAGCTGTTTTTT. Translated, it gives CASILLREAGELFF. Using reference TRBV7-9 and TRBJ2-2 for the parts outside the CDR3, the full variable domain is DTGVSQNPRHKITKRGQNVTFRCDPISEHNRLYWYRQTLGQGPEFLTYFQNEAQLEKSRLLSDRFSAERPKGSFSTLEIQRTEQGDSAMYLCASILLREAGELFFGEGSRLTVL.

The gene calls are TRBV7-9 and TRBJ2-7; possible D gene TRBD1, 6 bases. The CDR3 spans 15 residues. Germline V CDR1 and CDR2: SEHNR, FQNEAQ (reference sequence). V was shortened by 2 bases and J by 2 bases, with 13 bases between the two germline ends. CDR3: CASSLSTGETYEQYF. In DNA, the CDR3 is TGTGCCAGCAGCTTATCGACAGGTGAAACCTACGAGCAGTACTTC.

The CDR3 sequence is CASSLVGTAYEQYF. CDR3 DNA: TGCGCCAGCAGCTTGGTAGGCACTGCCTACGAGCAGTACTTC. The chain has TRBV5-1 and TRBJ2-7; D gene uncertain. CDR1 is SGHRS and CDR2 is YFSETQ in the germline V gene. CDR3 length: 14 residues. V dropped 0 bases and J dropped 2 bases, with 9 bases sitting between them. Together with reference TRBV5-1 and TRBJ2-7, the CDR3 gives the full variable domain: KAGVTQTPRYLIKTRGQQVTLSCSPISGHRSVSWYQQTPGQGLQFLFEYFSETQRNKGNFPGRFSGRQFSNSRSEMNVSTLELGDSALYLCASSLVGTAYEQYFGPGTRLTVT.

About this clone: It may be a read error: a sequence one base away is much more abundant. This chain joins TRBV7-9 and TRBJ1-2; 7 bases match TRBD1. Germline V gene lookup returns CDR1 SEHNR and CDR2 FQNEAQ (reference sequence). This CDR3 comprises 13 residues. The V and J ends lost 5 bases and 4 bases, in that order; junction bases with no gene match: 4. The CDR3 is CASSRDSGYGYTF. The CDR3 bases are TGTGCCAGCAGCCGGGACAGCGGCTATGGCTACACCTTC.

For this clone: Additional DNA sequences in this sample encode the identical CDR3. The V and J genes are TRBV7-2 and TRBJ1-2, with D possibly TRBD1 on 5 matching bases. This CDR3 contains 13 residues. With 1 base removed from V and 5 bases from J, the gap between germline ends came to 8 bases. In germline, CDR1 is SGHTA, CDR2 FQGNSA. The CDR3 is CASSLGGPYGYTF. Here the CDR3 DNA reads TGTGCCAGCAGCTTAGGGGGCCCGTATGGCTACACCTTC. The whole variable domain, remainder taken from reference TRBV7-2 and TRBJ1-2, is GAGVSQSPSNKVTEKGKDVELRCDPISGHTALYWYRQSLGQGLEFLIYFQGNSAPDKSGLPSDRFSAERTGGSVSTLTIQRTQQEDSAVYLCASSLGGPYGYTFGSGTRLTVV.

This clone has more than one count but fewer than ten. The V gene is TRBV2, the J gene TRBJ2-6; D not resolved. Germline V lookup: CDR1 SNHLY, CDR2 FYNNEI. Trimming cost V 3 bases and J 0 bases, with 6 bases left between them. This CDR3 has 15 residues. CDR3 nucleotides: TGTGCCAGCAGTGACGGGTACTCTGGGGCCAACGTCCTGACTTTC. As protein: CASSDGYSGANVLTF.

The chain uses TRBV7-9 and TRBJ1-3; TRBD1 matches at 8 bases. Germline V lookup: CDR1 SEHNR, CDR2 FQNEAQ (reference sequence). This CDR3 has 19 amino acids. After removal of 10 bases from V and 0 bases from J, the junction contained 20 bases not matched to a gene. CDR3: CATQGSTGATGGSGNTIYF. DNA of the CDR3: TGTGCCACCCAAGGGTCGACAGGGGCGACAGGTGGCTCTGGAAACACCATATATTTT.

The chain is built from TRBV5-4 and TRBJ2-7; 7 bases line up with TRBD2. Germline CDR1 is SGHNT and CDR2 is YYREEE (reference sequence). CDR3 size: 14 residues. Germline trimming cut 4 bases from V and 6 bases from J; bases unmatched to any gene: 10. The chain's CDR3 is CASSPGLSSGEQYF. CDR3 sequence (DNA): TGTGCCAGCAGCCCGGGACTATCATCGGGCGAGCAGTACTTC.

This clone was seen many times. The chain joins TRBV7-9 to TRBJ2-7; 9 bases map to TRBD2. Germline loops: CDR1 SEHNR, CDR2 FQNEAQ (reference sequence). This CDR3 has 14 residues. J lost 7 bases, V lost 5 bases, and 9 bases had no gene match. CDR3 amino acids: CASSPGVAGEEQYF. CDR3 coding DNA: TGTGCCAGCAGCCCCGGGGTAGCGGGAGAGGAGCAGTACTTC.

V gene TRBV29-1 combines with J gene TRBJ2-7; no clear D gene. Germline V CDR1 and CDR2: SQVTM, ANQGSEA. Trimming took off 6 bases at V and 0 bases at J, with 6 bases between the two ends. The CDR3 is 11 residues long. DNA of the CDR3: TGCAGCGTCCTGAACTCCTACGAGCAGTACTTC. Its protein product is CSVLNSYEQYF.

A single count supports this clone. The rearrangement joins TRBV19 to TRBJ1-3; D remains ambiguous. CDR3 length equals 15 residues. V gave up 7 bases and J gave up 4 bases, with 17 bases separating them. The V gene's germline CDR1 is LNHDA and CDR2 SQIVND (reference sequence). The CDR3 nucleotides read TGTGCCAGTACCAGACTCGGGGTCTCCGGAAACACCATATATTTT. Translating it yields CASTRLGVSGNTIYF.

There are a few counts of this clone. The chain joins TRBV7-9 to TRBJ2-1; D gene unclear. Germline V gene lookup returns CDR1 SEHNR and CDR2 FQNEAQ (reference sequence). This CDR3 has 15 residues. Between the trimmed V and J ends, which lost 2 bases and 7 bases, there was a span of 15 bases. The CDR3 DNA reads as TGTGCCAGCAGCTTAAGTCGAGCCATATGGAATGAGCAGTTCTTC. Its protein is CASSLSRAIWNEQFF.

This clone was observed once. The J gene is TRBJ2-7, the V gene TRBV5-6; D is ambiguous. The germline V and J ends were trimmed by 0 bases and 7 bases, with 17 bases remaining between them. CDR3 length equals 15 residues. The germline V gene encodes CDR1 SGHDT and CDR2 YYEEEE. The CDR3 nucleotides read TGTGCCAGCAGCTTGGCCGGCTCCGTTATAAGAGAGCAGTACTTC. Amino acids: CASSLAGSVIREQYF.

The rearrangement uses TRBV6-1 and TRBJ1-5; no clear D. The V end was cut by 4 bases, the J end by 5 bases, with 9 bases between. Germline-derived CDR1 and CDR2 are MNHNS and SASEGT. The CDR3 sequence is 13 residues long. CDR3 nucleotide sequence: TGTGCCAGCAGTGCCTCATACGATCAGCCCCAGCATTTT. Protein: CASSASYDQPQHF.

The sample holds one count of this clone. The chain combines TRBV30 with TRBJ2-3; unclear D gene. Trimming pared 1 base from V and 5 bases from J, leaving 16 bases between. This CDR3 comprises 15 residues. Per the germline V gene, CDR1 is GTSNPN and CDR2 is SVGIG (reference sequence). The CDR3 DNA reads TGTGCCTGGAGTGCTCTCATAGGGCCCGGAGATACGCAGTATTTT. It specifies CAWSALIGPGDTQYF.

This rearrangement joins TRBV19 to TRBJ2-7; D is unresolved. CDR3 length: 14 amino acids. V was pared by 3 bases and J by 7 bases, with 16 bases between. CDR1 LNHDA and CDR2 SQIVND come from the germline V gene (reference sequence). The CDR3 coding sequence is TGTGCCAGTAGTATGGTACCGTGGTCGACTGAGCAGTACTTC. It translates to CASSMVPWSTEQYF. The whole variable domain, remainder taken from reference TRBV19 and TRBJ2-7, is DGGITQSPKYLFRKEGQNVTLSCEQNLNHDAMYWYRQDPGQGLRLIYYSQIVNDFQKGDIAEGYSVSREKKESFPLTVTSAQKNPTAFYLCASSMVPWSTEQYFGPGTRLTVT.

This clone was counted only a few times. The sample contains more than one DNA sequence encoding this CDR3. The rearrangement links TRBV28 to TRBJ2-7; D uncertain. Germline CDR1 reads MDHEN; CDR2 reads SYDVKM. This CDR3 is 11 amino acids long. The germline V and J ends were trimmed by 6 bases and 3 bases, with 6 bases remaining between them. The CDR3 loop reads CASSPHYEQYF. CDR3 in DNA: TGTGCCAGCAGCCCTCACTACGAGCAGTACTTC.

The rearrangement uses TRBV19 and TRBJ2-2, with 14 positions matching TRBD2. Germline CDR1 LNHDA, CDR2 SQIVND (reference sequence). This CDR3 region has 18 residues. V dropped 5 bases and J dropped 1; count of bases not matched to a gene: 6. CDR3 loop: CASSFGLAGGLNTGELFF. CDR3 bases: TGTGCCAGTAGTTTCGGACTAGCGGGAGGCCTGAACACCGGGGAGCTGTTTTTT. Drawing the rest from reference TRBV19 and TRBJ2-2, the complete variable domain is DGGITQSPKYLFRKEGQNVTLSCEQNLNHDAMYWYRQDPGQGLRLIYYSQIVNDFQKGDIAEGYSVSREKKESFPLTVTSAQKNPTAFYLCASSFGLAGGLNTGELFFGEGSRLTVL.

V usage is TRBV25-1 and J usage is TRBJ2-3; unclear D gene. V lost 8 bases and J lost 3, with 12 bases in between. The CDR3 length is 13 residues. Germline lookup yields CDR1 MGHDK and CDR2 SYGVNS. CDR3 bases: TGTGCCAGCTTTGCAGACCCTACAGATACGCAGTATTTT. This encodes CASFADPTDTQYF. The full variable domain, with the rest looked up from reference TRBV25-1 and TRBJ2-3, is EADIYQTPRYLVIGTGKKITLECSQTMGHDKMYWYQQDPGMELHLIHYSYGVNSTEKGDLSSESTVSRIRTEHFPLTLESARPSHTSQYLCASFADPTDTQYFGPGTRLTVL.

In the case of this clone: With a much larger clone just one base away, this may be a read error. The sample carries other DNA sequences with the same CDR3. This chain joins TRBV28 and TRBJ2-7; D is possibly TRBD1 (6 bases). CDR1 and CDR2 from the germline V gene are MDHEN and SYDVKM. Trimming cost V 3 bases and J 2 bases, with 23 bases left between them. CDR3 length: 18 amino acids. The CDR3: CASSFYGSRGPRAYEQYF. CDR3 nucleotide sequence: TGTGCCAGCAGTTTTTACGGCAGCAGGGGCCCTCGAGCCTACGAGCAGTACTTC.

V is TRBV5-4 and J is TRBJ2-5, with TRBD2 identical over 10 bases. Germline V gives CDR1 SGHNT, CDR2 YYREEE (reference sequence). The CDR3 is made up of 16 amino acids. The V and J ends lost 5 bases and 3 bases, in that order; junction bases with no gene match: 10. CDR3 residues: CASSKGLAPEEETQYF. The CDR3 DNA reads as TGTGCCAGCAGTAAGGGACTAGCGCCAGAGGAAGAGACCCAGTACTTC. Full variable domain (remainder filled in from reference TRBV5-4 and TRBJ2-5): ETGVTQSPTHLIKTRGQQVTLRCSSQSGHNTVSWYQQALGQGPQFIFQYYREEENGRGNFPPRFSGLQFPNYSSELNVNALELDDSALYLCASSKGLAPEEETQYFGPGTRLLVL.

CDR3 sequence: CASSLLPGSRTGELFF. CDR3 sequence (DNA): TGTGCCAGCAGCCTTTTGCCCGGCAGCAGAACCGGGGAGCTGTTTTTT. The chain carries TRBV9 and TRBJ2-2; D gene ambiguous. This CDR3 has 16 amino acids. The germline V gene encodes CDR1 SGDLS and CDR2 YYNGEE. Trimming took off 4 bases at V and 5 bases at J, with 18 bases between the two ends.

The V call is TRBV5-1, the J call TRBJ2-3; D remains ambiguous. The CDR3 contains 14 residues. Germline V lookup: CDR1 SGHRS, CDR2 YFSETQ. V was shortened by 3 bases and J by 2 bases, with 10 bases between the two germline ends. The CDR3 loop reads CASSSAGDTDTQYF. Written as DNA, the CDR3 is TGCGCCAGCAGCTCGGCCGGAGACACAGATACGCAGTATTTT.

The chain employs TRBV4-2 and TRBJ2-5; perhaps TRBD2 as D (5 bases). The germline V gene encodes CDR1 LGHNA and CDR2 YNFKEQ. V was pared by 5 bases and J by 2 bases, with 18 bases between. The CDR3 has 16 amino acids. CDR3 loop: CASSGLQAGGQETQYF. The CDR3 nucleotides read TGTGCCAGCAGCGGACTCCAAGCAGGTGGGCAAGAGACCCAGTACTTC.

Concerning this clone: The likely explanation is a read error, given a far larger clone one base away. The chain recombines TRBV4-3 with TRBJ1-1, with TRBD1 matching over 7 bases. J was trimmed by 0 bases and V by 1 base; bases with no gene match: 5. This CDR3 region has 16 residues. The germline V gene encodes CDR1 LGHNA and CDR2 YSLEER. The CDR3 coding sequence is TGCGCCAGCAGCCAAGCGTCTGACAGGGTGAACACTGAAGCTTTCTTT. Translated, it gives CASSQASDRVNTEAFF.

The rearrangement links TRBV10-1 to TRBJ2-2; 7 bases fit TRBD1. The V gene's germline CDR1 is WNHNN and CDR2 SYGVQD (reference sequence). The CDR3 sequence is 18 residues long. Unmatched junction bases numbered 16, after V lost 3 bases and J lost 6 bases. The CDR3 spells CASSDSRPDRAPAGELFF. CDR3 sequence (DNA): TGCGCCAGCAGTGATTCCAGACCCGACAGGGCCCCCGCCGGGGAGCTGTTTTTT.